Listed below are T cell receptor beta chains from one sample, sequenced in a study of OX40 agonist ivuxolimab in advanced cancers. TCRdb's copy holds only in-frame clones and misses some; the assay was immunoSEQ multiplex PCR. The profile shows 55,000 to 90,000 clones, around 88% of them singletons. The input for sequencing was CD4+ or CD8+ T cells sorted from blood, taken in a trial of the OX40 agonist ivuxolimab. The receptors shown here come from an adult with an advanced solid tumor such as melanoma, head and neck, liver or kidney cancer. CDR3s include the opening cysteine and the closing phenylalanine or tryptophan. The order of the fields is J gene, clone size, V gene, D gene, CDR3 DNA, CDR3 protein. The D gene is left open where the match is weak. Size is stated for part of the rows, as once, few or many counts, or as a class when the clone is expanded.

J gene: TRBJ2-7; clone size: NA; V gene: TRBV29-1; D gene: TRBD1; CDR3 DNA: TGCAGCGTTGCCCCGCGAGGACAGGGCGGCTACGAGCAGTACTTC; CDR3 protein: CSVAPRGQGGYEQYF
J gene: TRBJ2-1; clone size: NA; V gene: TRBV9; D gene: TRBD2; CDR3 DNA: TGTGCCAGCAGCCATGAAATTTTGGGGCTAGCGGGCAACAATGAGCAGTTCTTC; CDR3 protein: CASSHEILGLAGNNEQFF
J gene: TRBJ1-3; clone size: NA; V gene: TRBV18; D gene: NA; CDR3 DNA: TGTGCCAGCTCACGATCCGGGCCCGGGACGACTGGAAACACCATATATTTT; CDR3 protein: CASSRSGPGTTGNTIYF
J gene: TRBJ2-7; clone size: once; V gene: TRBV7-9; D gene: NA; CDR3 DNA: TGTGCCAGCACCCGTTCCGACAGGCTCGGGTACGAGCAGTACTTC; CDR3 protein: CASTRSDRLGYEQYF
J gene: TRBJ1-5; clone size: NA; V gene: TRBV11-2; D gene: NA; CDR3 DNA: TGTGCCAGCAGCTTAGGGAGCAGGGTGAGCAATCAGCCCCAGCATTTT; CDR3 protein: CASSLGSRVSNQPQHF
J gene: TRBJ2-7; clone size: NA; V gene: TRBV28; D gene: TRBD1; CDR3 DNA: TGTGCCAGCAGTTACCCCTTCCGGGACAGGGGATCCTACGAGCAGTACTTC; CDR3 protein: CASSYPFRDRGSYEQYF
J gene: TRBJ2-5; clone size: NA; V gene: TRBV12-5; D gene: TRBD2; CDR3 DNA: TGTGCTAGTGGTTTAGGGGGAGCGGGGGCAGAGACCCAGTACTTC; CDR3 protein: CASGLGGAGAETQYF
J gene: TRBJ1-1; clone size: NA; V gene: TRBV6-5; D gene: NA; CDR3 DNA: TGTGCCAGCAGTCCTGAAGTCGGGGCTGAAGCTTTCTTT; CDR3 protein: CASSPEVGAEAFF
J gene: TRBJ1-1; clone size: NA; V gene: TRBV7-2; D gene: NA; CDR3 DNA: TGTGCCAGCAGCTTAGTGATGGGGGCGAACACTGAAGCTTTCTTT; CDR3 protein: CASSLVMGANTEAFF
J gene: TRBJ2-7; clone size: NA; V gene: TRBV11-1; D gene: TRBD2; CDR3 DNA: TGTGCCAGCAGCCCGGGGACTAGCGGGGGGCCCCGGCAGTACTTC; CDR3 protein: CASSPGTSGGPRQYF
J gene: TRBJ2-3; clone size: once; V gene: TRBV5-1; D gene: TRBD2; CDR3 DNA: TGCGCCAGCAGATTACTAGCGGGGGGGCCTCCAGATACGCAGTATTTT; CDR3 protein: CASRLLAGGPPDTQYF
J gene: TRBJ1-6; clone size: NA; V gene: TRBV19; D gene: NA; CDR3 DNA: TGTGCCAGTAGTATTCGGGTTAATTCACCCCTCCACTTT; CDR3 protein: CASSIRVNSPLHF
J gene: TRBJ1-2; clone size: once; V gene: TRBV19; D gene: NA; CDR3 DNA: TGTGCCAGTAGCACCAAGCACCGGGACCCGATCCATGGCTACACCTTC; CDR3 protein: CASSTKHRDPIHGYTF
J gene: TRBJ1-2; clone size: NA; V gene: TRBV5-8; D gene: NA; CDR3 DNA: TGTGCCAGCACCAACTACCGGGGGCCTAGTGACTATGGCTACACTTTC; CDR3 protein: CASTNYRGPSDYGYTF
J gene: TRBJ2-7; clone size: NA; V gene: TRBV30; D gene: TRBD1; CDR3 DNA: TGTGCCTGGAGTCCGGGACAGGGCTATACTGAGCAGTACTTC; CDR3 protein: CAWSPGQGYTEQYF
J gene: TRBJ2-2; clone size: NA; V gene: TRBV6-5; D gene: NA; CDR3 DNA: TGTGCCAGCAAAGCTAGCAGGAACACCGGGGAGCTGTTTTTT; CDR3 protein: CASKASRNTGELFF
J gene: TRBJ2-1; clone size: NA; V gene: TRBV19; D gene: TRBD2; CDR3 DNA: TGTGCCAGTACCCAAGCGGGAGGTGCCGTATACAATGAGCAGTTCTTC; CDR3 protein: CASTQAGGAVYNEQFF
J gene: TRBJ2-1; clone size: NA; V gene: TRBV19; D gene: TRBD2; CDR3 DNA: TGTGCCAGTAGTATTGAGGGCTCTAGCGGGAGGGCCCCGGGGTTCTTC; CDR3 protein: CASSIEGSSGRAPGFF
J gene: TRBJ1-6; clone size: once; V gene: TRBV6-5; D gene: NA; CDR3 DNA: TGTGCCAGCAGGGGCAATAATTCACCCCTCCACTTT; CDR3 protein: CASRGNNSPLHF
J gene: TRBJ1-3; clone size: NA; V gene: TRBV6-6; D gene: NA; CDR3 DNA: TGTGCCAGCAGTTACGGGGGACAAACCTCTGGAAACACCATATATTTT; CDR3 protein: CASSYGGQTSGNTIYF
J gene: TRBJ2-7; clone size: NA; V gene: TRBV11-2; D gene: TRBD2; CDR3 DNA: TGTGCCAGCAGCCCCCTAACTAGCAGCGGGGCCTACGAGCAGTACTTC; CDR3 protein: CASSPLTSSGAYEQYF
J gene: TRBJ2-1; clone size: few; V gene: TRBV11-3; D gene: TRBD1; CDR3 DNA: TGTGCCAGCAGCTTAGACCAAGGGGGGACAGGGAGTCACAATGAGCAGTTCTTC; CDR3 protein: CASSLDQGGTGSHNEQFF
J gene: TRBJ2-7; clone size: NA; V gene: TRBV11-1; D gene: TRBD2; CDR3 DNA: TGTGCCAGCACCCTTAGCGGGGGCTCTTCCTACGAGCAGTACTTC; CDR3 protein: CASTLSGGSSYEQYF
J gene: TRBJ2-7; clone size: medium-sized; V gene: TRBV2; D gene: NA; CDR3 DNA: TGTGCCAGCAGGGCCACAGGCCTAGGGAAGAACGAGCAGTACTTC; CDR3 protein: CASRATGLGKNEQYF
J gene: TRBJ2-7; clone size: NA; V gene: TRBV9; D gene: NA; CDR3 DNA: TGTGCCAGCAGTCGGGGAGGCGGCTACGAGCAGTACTTC; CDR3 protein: CASSRGGGYEQYF
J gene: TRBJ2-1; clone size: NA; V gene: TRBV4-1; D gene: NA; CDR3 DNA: TGCGCCAGCAGCCAATTTGGTTCTAATGAGCAGTTCTTC; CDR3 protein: CASSQFGSNEQFF
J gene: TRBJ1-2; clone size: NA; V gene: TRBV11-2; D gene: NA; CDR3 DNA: TGTGCCAGCAGTTTGGGGGTTAGTGGCTACACCTTC; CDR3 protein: CASSLGVSGYTF
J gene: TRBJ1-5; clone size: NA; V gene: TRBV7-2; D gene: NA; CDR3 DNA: TGTGCCAGCAGCCCCATGATAGGGGGTCAGCCCCAGCATTTT; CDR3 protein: CASSPMIGGQPQHF
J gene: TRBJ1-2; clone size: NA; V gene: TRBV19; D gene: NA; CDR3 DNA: TGTGCCAGCCGGCCAGCCAACTATGGCTACACCTTC; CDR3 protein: CASRPANYGYTF
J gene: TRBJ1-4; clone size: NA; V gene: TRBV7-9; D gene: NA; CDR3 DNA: TGTGCCAGCAGCTTAACCTCAGGGGCCGAAAAACTGTTTTTT; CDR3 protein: CASSLTSGAEKLFF
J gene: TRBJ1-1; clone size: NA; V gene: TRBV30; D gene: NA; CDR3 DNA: TGTGCCTGGAGCCAGGGTAACACTGAAGCTTTCTTT; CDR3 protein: CAWSQGNTEAFF
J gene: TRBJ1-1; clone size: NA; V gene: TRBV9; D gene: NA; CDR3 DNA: TGTGCCAGCAGCGTAGGGGGGCGAGATTTGGGCGACACTGAAGCTTTCTTT; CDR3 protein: CASSVGGRDLGDTEAFF
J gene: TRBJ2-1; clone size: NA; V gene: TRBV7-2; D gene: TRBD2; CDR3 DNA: TGTGCCAGCAGCTTAGGATTCCTAGCGGGAGTTAATGAGCAGTTCTTC; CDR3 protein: CASSLGFLAGVNEQFF
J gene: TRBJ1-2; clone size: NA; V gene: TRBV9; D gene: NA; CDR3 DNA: TGTGCCAGCAGCGTGCAGGGCGGTCTCTATGGCTACACCTTC; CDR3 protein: CASSVQGGLYGYTF
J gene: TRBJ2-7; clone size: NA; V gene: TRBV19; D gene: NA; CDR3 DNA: TGTGCCAGTAGTGCTACCGGGAGCTCCTACGAGCAGTACTTC; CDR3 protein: CASSATGSSYEQYF
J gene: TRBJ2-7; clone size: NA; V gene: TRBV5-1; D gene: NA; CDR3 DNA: TGCGCCAGCAGCTTGGTGTTGGGGGCGCCTGAGCAGTACTTC; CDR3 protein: CASSLVLGAPEQYF
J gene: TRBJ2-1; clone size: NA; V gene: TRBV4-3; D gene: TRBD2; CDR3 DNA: TGCGCCAGCAGCCAAGCAGCGGGGAAACGCTCCTACAATGAGCAGTTCTTC; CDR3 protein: CASSQAAGKRSYNEQFF
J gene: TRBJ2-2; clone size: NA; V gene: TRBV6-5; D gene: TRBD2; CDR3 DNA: TGTGCCAGCAGTTCCCGGGGCGGGGGGAACACCGGGGAGCTGTTTTTT; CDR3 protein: CASSSRGGGNTGELFF
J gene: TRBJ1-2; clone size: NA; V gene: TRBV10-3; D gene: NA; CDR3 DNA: TGTGCCATCAGTGGGGACGGCTACAGCTACACCTTC; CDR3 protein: CAISGDGYSYTF
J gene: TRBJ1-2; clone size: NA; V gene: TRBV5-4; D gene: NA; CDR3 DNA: TGTGCCAGCAGCTTGGTTCCGGCAACTAACTATGGCTACACCTTC; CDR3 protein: CASSLVPATNYGYTF
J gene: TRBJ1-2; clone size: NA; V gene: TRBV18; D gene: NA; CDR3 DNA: TGTGCCAGCTCACCTTTGGCCGAAAACGACAGACAGGTCTATGGCTACACCTTC; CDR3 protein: CASSPLAENDRQVYGYTF
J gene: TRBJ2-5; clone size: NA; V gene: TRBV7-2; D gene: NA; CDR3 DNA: TGTGCCAGCAGCCCCCGTCGAGGTTTGCAGTACTTC; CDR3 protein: CASSPRRGLQYF
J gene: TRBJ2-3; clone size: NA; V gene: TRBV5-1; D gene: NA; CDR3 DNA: TGCGCCAGCAGCTCGGGCCTTCGAGGGGTAGGCACAGATACGCAGTATTTT; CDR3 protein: CASSSGLRGVGTDTQYF